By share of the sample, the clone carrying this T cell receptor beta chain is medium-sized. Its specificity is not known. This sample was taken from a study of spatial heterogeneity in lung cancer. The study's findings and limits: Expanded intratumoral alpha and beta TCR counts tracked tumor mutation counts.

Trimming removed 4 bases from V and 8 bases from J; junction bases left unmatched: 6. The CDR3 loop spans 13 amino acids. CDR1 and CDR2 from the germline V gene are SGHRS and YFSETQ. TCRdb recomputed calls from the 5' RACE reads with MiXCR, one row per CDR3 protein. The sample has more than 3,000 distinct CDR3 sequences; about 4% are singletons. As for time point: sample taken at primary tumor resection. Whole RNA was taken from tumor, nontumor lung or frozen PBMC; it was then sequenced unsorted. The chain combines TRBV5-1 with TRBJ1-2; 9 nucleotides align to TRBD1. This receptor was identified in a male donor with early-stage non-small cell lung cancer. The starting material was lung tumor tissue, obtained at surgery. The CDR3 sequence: CASSPDRGEGYTF. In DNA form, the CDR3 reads TGCGCCAGCAGCCCGGACAGGGGAGAGGGCTACACCTTC. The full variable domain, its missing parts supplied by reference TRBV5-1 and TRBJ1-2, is KAGVTQTPRYLIKTRGQQVTLSCSPISGHRSVSWYQQTPGQGLQFLFEYFSETQRNKGNFPGRFSGRQFSNSRSEMNVSTLELGDSALYLCASSPDRGEGYTFGSGTRLTVV.